This T cell receptor (beta chain) was recovered during a study of T cells expressing NK-cell markers. Study context: One of eight sequenced donors was HCMV-seronegative; the other seven were seropositive. The study, taken as a whole, reports: Dominant NKG2C+ clonotypes were found to form about 1.0-8% of CD8+ T cells in 5 or 6 donors. Nothing established the HCMV specificity of expanded NKG2C+ T cell clones.

Worth noting for this clonotype: Its antigen is as yet unknown.

Scientists made TCR beta cDNA using 5'RACE template switching with UMIs. For each CDR3 protein, TCRdb gives one entry from its re-call of the 5' RACE reads, without DNA. The sample table includes roughly 450,000 distinct CDR3 sequences. Per the germline V gene, CDR1 is MNHEY and CDR2 is SVGAGI. The CDR3 has 13 amino acids. The receptor was derived from a woman in her 50s in good health. The material sequenced was blood T cells: a sorted CD56 or NKG2C T cell subset, CD4+ or CD8+ T cells, or bulk PBMC T cells (not recorded which). The chain combines TRBV6-5 with TRBJ1-1. The CDR3 region is CASRMTRNTEAFF.